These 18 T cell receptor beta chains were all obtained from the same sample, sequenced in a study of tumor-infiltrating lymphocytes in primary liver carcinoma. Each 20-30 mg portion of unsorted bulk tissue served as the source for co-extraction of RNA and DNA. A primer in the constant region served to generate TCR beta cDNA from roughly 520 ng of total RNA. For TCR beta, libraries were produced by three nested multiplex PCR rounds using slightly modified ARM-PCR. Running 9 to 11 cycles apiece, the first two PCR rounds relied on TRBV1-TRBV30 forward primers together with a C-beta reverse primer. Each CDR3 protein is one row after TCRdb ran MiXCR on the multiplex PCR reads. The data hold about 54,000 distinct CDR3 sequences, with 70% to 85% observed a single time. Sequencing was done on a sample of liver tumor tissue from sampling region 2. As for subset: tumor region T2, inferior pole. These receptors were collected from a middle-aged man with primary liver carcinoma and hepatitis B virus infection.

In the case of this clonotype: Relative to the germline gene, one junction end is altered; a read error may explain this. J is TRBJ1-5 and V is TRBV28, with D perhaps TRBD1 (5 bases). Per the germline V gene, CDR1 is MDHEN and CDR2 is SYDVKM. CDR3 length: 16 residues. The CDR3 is CAGSQDKVGSNQPQHF. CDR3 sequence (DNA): TGTGCCGGCAGTCAGGACAAGGTGGGGAGCAATCAGCCCCAGCATTTT.

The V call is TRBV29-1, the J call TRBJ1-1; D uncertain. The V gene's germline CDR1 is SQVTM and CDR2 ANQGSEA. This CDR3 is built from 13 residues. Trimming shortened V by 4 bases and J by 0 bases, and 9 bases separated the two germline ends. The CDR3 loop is CSVGEGMNTEAFF. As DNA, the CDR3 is TGCAGCGTTGGAGAGGGAATGAACACTGAAGCTTTCTTT.

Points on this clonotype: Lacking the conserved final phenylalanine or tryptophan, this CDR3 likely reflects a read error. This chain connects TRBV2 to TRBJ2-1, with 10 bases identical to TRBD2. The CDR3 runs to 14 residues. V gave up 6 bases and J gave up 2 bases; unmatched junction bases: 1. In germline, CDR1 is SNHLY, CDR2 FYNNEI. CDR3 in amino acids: CASRGTSAYNEQFL. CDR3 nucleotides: TGTGCCAGCAGAGGGACTAGCGCCTACAATGAGCAGTTCTTG.

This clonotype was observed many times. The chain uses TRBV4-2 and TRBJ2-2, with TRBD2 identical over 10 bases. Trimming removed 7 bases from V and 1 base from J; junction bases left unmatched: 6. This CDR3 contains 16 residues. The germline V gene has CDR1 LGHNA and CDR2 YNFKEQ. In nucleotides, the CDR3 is TGTGCCAGCACCCCGGGGACTAGCGTGAACACCGGGGAGCTGTTTTTT. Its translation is CASTPGTSVNTGELFF.

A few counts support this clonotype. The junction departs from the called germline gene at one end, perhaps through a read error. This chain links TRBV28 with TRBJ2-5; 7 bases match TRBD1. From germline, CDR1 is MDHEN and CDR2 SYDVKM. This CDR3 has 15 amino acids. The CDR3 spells CTSSLSARGQETQYF. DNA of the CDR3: TGTACCAGCAGTTTATCGGCCAGGGGGCAAGAGACCCAGTACTTC.

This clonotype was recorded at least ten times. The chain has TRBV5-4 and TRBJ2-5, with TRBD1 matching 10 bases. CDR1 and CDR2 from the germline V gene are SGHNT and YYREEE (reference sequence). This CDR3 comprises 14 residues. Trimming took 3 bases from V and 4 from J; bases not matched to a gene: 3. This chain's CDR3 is CASSSRDRGETQYF. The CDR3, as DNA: TGTGCCAGCAGCTCCCGGGACAGGGGAGAGACCCAGTACTTC.

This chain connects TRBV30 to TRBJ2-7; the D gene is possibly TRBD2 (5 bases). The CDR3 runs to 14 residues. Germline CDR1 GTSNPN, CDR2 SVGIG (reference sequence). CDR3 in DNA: TGTGTCCGGAGTGCCCCGGGAAGCTCATACGAGCAGTACTTC. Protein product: CVRSAPGSSYEQYF.

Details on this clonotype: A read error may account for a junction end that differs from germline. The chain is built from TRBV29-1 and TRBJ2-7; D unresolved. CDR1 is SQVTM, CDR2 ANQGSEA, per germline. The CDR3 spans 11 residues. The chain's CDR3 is CSVLDVPVQYF. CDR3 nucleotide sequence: TGCAGCGTCCTGGACGTACCCGTGCAGTACTTT.

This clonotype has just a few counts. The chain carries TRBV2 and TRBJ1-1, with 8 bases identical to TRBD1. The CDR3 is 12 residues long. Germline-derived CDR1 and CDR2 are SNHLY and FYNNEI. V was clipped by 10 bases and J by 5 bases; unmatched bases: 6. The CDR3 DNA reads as TGTGCCACCGGACAGGGTTGGACTGAAGCTTTCTTT. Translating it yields CATGQGWTEAFF. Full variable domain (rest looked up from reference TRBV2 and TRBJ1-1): EPEVTQTPSHQVTQMGQEVILRCVPISNHLYFYWYRQILGQKVEFLVSFYNNEISEKSEIFDDQFSVERPDGSNFTLKIRSTKLEDSAMYFCATGQGWTEAFFGQGTRLTVV.

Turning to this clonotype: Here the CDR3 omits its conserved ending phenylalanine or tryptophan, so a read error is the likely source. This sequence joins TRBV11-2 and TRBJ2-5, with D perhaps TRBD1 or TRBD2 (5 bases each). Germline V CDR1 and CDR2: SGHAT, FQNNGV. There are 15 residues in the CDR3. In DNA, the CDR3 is TGTACCAGCAGCTTAGGGCCCGGGGACGGGGAGACCCAGTACTAC. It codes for CTSSLGPGDGETQYY.

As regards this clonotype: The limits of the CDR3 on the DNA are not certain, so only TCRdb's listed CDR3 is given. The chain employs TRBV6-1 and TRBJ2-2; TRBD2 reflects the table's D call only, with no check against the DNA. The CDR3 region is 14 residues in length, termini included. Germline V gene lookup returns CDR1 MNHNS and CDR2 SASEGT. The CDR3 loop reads CTSSDLASPGSCFF.

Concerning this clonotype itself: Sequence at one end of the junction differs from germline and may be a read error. The CDR3 spells CTSMRGETQYF. DNA of the CDR3: TGTACCAGCATGCGCGGGGAGACCCAGTACTTC. The chain carries TRBV5-6 and TRBJ2-5; possible D gene TRBD2, 5 bases. Germline CDR1 reads SGHDT; CDR2 reads YYEEEE. This CDR3 is 11 amino acids long.

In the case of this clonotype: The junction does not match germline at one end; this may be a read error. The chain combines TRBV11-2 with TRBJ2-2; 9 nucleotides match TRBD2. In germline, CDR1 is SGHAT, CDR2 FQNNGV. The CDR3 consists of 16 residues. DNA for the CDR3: TGTGCCAGCTGCTTAGTGGCGCTAGCGGGAACCGTGGAGCTGTTTTTC. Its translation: CASCLVALAGTVELFF.

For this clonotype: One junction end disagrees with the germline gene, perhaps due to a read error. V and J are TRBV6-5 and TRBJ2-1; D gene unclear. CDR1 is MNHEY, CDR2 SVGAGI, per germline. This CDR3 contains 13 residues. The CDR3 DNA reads TGTGCTAGCAGCCCAACAGTGAAGAATGAGCAGTTCTTC. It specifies CASSPTVKNEQFF.

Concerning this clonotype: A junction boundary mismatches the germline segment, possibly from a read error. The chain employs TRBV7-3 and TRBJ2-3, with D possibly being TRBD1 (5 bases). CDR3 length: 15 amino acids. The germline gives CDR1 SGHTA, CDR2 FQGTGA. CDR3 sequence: CASSWTSYSTETQYF. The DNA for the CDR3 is TGTGCCAGCAGTTGGACATCTTATAGCACAGAAACGCAGTATTTT.

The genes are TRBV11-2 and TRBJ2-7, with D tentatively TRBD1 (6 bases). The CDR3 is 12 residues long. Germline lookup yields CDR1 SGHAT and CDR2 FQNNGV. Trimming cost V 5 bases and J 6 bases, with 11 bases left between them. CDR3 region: CASSTGISEQYF. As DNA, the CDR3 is TGTGCCAGCAGCACAGGGATTAGCGAGCAGTACTTC.

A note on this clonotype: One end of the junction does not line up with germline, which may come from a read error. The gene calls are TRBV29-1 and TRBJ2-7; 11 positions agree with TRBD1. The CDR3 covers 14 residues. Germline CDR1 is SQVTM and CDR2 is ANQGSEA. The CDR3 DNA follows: TGCGGCGTATTCCGGGACAGGGGGGGAAACGAGCAGTACTTC. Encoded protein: CGVFRDRGGNEQYF.

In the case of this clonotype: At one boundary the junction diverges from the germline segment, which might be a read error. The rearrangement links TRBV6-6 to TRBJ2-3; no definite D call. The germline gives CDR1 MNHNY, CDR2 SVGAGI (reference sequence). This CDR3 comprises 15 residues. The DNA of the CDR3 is TGTGCCTGCAGTTATAGCAGGATCGGGACAGATACGCAGTATTTT. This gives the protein CACSYSRIGTDTQYF.